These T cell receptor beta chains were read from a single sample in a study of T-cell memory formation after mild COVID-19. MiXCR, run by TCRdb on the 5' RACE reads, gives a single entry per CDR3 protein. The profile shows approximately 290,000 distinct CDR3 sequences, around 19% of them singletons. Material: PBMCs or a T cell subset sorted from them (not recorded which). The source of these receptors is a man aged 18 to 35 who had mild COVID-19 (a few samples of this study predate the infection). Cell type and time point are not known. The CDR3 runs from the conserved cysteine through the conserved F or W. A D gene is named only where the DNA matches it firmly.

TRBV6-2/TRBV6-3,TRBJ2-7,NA,CASRTISQVLPFF
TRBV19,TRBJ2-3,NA,CASIPGRGADTQYF
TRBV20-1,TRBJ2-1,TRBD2,CSARDTLAGGNEQFF
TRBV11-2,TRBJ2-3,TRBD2,CASNRLVWRLAGADTDTQYF
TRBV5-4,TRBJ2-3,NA,CASSRGGPTDTQYF
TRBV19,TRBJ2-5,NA,CATRLVETQYF
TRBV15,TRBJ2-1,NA,CATSRAEGEQFF
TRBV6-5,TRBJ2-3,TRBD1,CASSPAGTGSTDTQYF
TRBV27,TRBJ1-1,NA,CASSFGGGTEAFF
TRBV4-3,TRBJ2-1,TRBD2,CASSQLSGGGYNEQFF
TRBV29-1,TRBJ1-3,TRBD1,CSGGQGSGNTIYF
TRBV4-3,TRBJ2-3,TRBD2,CASSVVVAGAASTDTQYF
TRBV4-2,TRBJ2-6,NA,CASSQDKRANVLTF
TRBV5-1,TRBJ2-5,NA,CASSPEGGQETQYF
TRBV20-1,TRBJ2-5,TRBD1,CSARTGDYKETQYF
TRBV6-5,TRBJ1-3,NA,CASSRLRASGNTIYF